The 9 T cell receptor beta chains listed next were all sequenced from one sample in a study of human T cells and chemical hapten exposure. TCRdb analysed the RACE reads with MiXCR anew, one entry per CDR3 protein. The sample holds about 84,000 distinct CDR3 sequences, approximately 10% seen once. This sample's time point: patch test 3, about 24 weeks after DPC sensitization. Regarding treatment: therapeutic diphenylcyclopropenone sensitization with weekly scalp DPC. The input for sequencing was whole blood, taken in connection with sensitization to the hapten diphenylcyclopropenone (DPC). The receptor set was obtained from a woman aged 45-60 years with alopecia areata. Some clones in this sample may be carry-over from other donors' samples.

Ten or more counts support this clonotype. This sequence joins TRBV20-1 and TRBJ2-1; 16 positions agree with TRBD2. With 3 bases clipped from V and 1 base from J, the junction kept 6 bases outside the gene matches. The CDR3 is 18 residues long. Germline V gene lookup returns CDR1 DFQATT and CDR2 SNEGSKA (reference sequence). DNA for the CDR3: TGCAGTGCTAGCACCGGGACTAGCGGGAGGGGATCCTACAATGAGCAGTTCTTC. Amino acid sequence: CSASTGTSGRGSYNEQFF.

This clonotype was seen many times. The V gene is TRBV29-1, the J gene TRBJ1-1; 8 bases fit TRBD1. This CDR3 has 14 amino acids. V dropped 6 bases and J dropped 4; count of bases not matched to a gene: 10. Germline-derived CDR1 and CDR2 are SQVTM and ANQGSEA. The chain's CDR3 is CSVGTGYRSTEAFF. The DNA for the CDR3 is TGCAGCGTGGGGACAGGCTACCGGTCCACTGAAGCTTTCTTT. Based on the CDR3 plus reference TRBV29-1 and TRBJ1-1, the full variable domain is SAVISQKPSRDICQRGTSLTIQCQVDSQVTMMFWYRQQPGQSLTLIATANQGSEATYESGFVIDKFPISRPNLTFSTLTVSNMSPEDSSIYLCSVGTGYRSTEAFFGQGTRLTVV.

The chain couples TRBV6-6 to TRBJ2-1; 12 nucleotides agree with TRBD2. CDR1 is MNHNY and CDR2 is SVGAGI in the germline V gene (reference sequence). This CDR3 contains 19 residues. V was pared by 3 bases and J by 5 bases, with 14 bases of the junction left unmatched. The CDR3 is CASSYFPSPTSGRDNEQFF. The CDR3 region has the DNA TGTGCCAGCAGTTATTTTCCTAGCCCGACTAGCGGGAGAGACAATGAGCAGTTCTTC.

This clonotype has just a few counts. The chain recombines TRBV9 with TRBJ1-1; D unresolved. The CDR3 covers 14 residues. CDR1 is SGDLS and CDR2 is YYNGEE in the germline V gene. Trimming pared 0 bases from V and 4 bases from J, leaving 10 bases between. The CDR3 bases are TGTGCCAGCAGCGTAGGGTCACAGACCACTGAAGCTTTCTTT. It yields the protein CASSVGSQTTEAFF.

There are many counts of this clonotype. This sequence joins TRBV13 and TRBJ1-2, with a possible D match to TRBD1 (6 bases). Germline V gene lookup returns CDR1 PRHDT and CDR2 FYEKMQ (reference sequence). Trimming pared 5 bases from V and 6 bases from J, leaving 16 bases between. The CDR3 is 14 residues long. The CDR3 DNA follows: TGTGCCAGCAGCCGAGCGGGGGGCGGAGATGGCTACACCTTC. This gives the protein CASSRAGGGDGYTF.

This clonotype was detected many times. The chain couples TRBV6-6 to TRBJ2-7; possibly TRBD2 for D (6 bases). The germline gives CDR1 MNHNY, CDR2 SVGAGI (reference sequence). V was clipped by 0 bases and J by 1 base, with 22 bases between them. The CDR3 is 19 residues long. CDR3 bases: TGTGCCAGCAGTTACTCGATGGGGGGAGGCGGGGCAGCGTCCTACGAGCAGTACTTC. Translation: CASSYSMGGGGAASYEQYF.

This clonotype was recorded at least ten times. The J gene is TRBJ1-2, the V gene TRBV12-3 or TRBV12-4; weak D call: TRBD1 (6 bases). This CDR3 spans 15 amino acids. With 8 bases removed from V and 4 bases from J, the gap between germline ends came to 20 bases. The CDR3 spells CASGIRGGGRYGYTF. The CDR3 DNA follows: TGTGCCAGCGGAATCCGCGGGGGGGGCCGCTATGGCTACACCTTC.

A few counts support this clonotype. The rearrangement links TRBV7-2 to TRBJ2-3; 8 bases fit TRBD1. This CDR3 comprises 14 residues. Germline V gene sequence: CDR1 SGHTA, CDR2 FQGNSA. J gave up 8 bases and V 5 bases, and 9 bases lay outside the gene matches. The CDR3 DNA sequence: TGTGCCAGCAGCCCTTCTACTACAGGGGGTACGCAGTATTTT. Translating gives CASSPSTTGGTQYF.

This clonotype showed up just a few times. V and J are TRBV11-2 and TRBJ2-5; no clear D. Germline V gives CDR1 SGHAT, CDR2 FQNNGV. The CDR3 covers 12 residues. Trimming took off 5 bases at V and 5 bases at J, with 9 bases between the two ends. The CDR3 DNA reads TGTGCCAGCAGCCGGCTGGGGGAGACCCAGTACTTC. This sequence encodes CASSRLGETQYF.